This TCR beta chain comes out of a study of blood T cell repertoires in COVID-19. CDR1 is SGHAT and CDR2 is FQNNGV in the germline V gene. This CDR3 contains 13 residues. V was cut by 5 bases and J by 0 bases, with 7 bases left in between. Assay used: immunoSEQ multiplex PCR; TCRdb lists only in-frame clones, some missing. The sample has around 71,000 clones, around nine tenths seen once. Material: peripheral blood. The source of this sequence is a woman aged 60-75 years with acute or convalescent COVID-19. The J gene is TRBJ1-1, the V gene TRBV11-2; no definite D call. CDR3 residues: CASSQQLNTEAFF. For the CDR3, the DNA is TGTGCCAGCAGCCAACAGTTGAACACTGAAGCTTTCTTT.